This T cell receptor (beta chain) was profiled in a study of CD8+ T cells in alopecia areata. cDNA prepared by RNA extraction and subsequent reverse transcription served as the template for sequencing. Sequencing was performed with immunoSEQ multiplex PCR; in TCRdb, only in-frame clones are kept and a portion is missing. In the table there are about 120,000 clones, more than 45% of which are singletons. Germline V CDR1 and CDR2: SQVTM, ANQGSEA. The CDR3 runs to 12 residues. V was cut by 6 bases and J by 0 bases, with 7 bases left in between. Described treatment: oral pan-JAK inhibitor, 5-10 mg twice daily.

The sequence was obtained from a human donor with alopecia areata. The sequencing used CD4+ T cells sorted from blood, collected at week 4, from a patient treated with tofacitinib. This rearrangement joins TRBV29-1 to TRBJ2-3; D is unresolved. CDR3 amino acids: CSVSLSTDTQYF. The DNA of the CDR3 is TGCAGCGTCAGTCTTAGCACAGATACGCAGTATTTT.